The source of this TCR beta chain is a study of shared clonotypes between healthy human individuals. The assay was immunoSEQ multiplex PCR, and TCRdb's table has in-frame clones only and misses some. The repertoire consists of under 600,000 clones, with around 97% occurring once and the leading ten covering about 0.06%. The CDR3 contains 17 residues. V lost 4 bases and J lost 5; bases outside the gene matches: 14. The V gene's germline CDR1 is MDHEN and CDR2 SYDVKM. The rearrangement uses TRBV28 and TRBJ2-7, with 10 bases that match TRBD2. This sequence originates from a woman in her thirties in good health. Sequencing was done on a sample of naive CD4+ T cells sorted from blood. Specified subset: CD45RA+ positively selected. CDR3 sequence reads: CASSSYYPSGRAHEQYF. The DNA of the CDR3 is TGTGCCAGCAGTTCTTACTACCCTAGCGGGAGAGCCCACGAGCAGTACTTC.